This passage covers 26 T cell receptor beta chains from one sample sequenced in a study of shared clonotypes between healthy human individuals. This table comes from immunoSEQ multiplex PCR, and its TCRdb copy is limited to in-frame clones, with some not included. The sample has more than 600,000 clones, about 92% seen once. Naive CD8 cells lacked CD45RO, underwent positive selection for CCR7 and left out terminally differentiated effector memory CD45RA+ cells. Sequenced: naive CD8+ T cells sorted from blood. All receptors derive from a young man in good health.

As DNA, the CDR3 is TGTGCCAGCAGTATGACAGTTTCCTACGAGCAGTACTTC. Encoded protein: CASSMTVSYEQYF. J is TRBJ2-7 and V is TRBV27; weak D call: TRBD1 (5 bases). Trimming removed 5 bases from V and 1 base from J, with 9 bases in between. CDR1 and CDR2 from the germline V gene are MNHEY and SMNVEV (reference sequence). The CDR3 covers 13 residues.

J is TRBJ2-1 and V is TRBV2, with a tentative D call TRBD2 (5 bases). V was clipped by 2 bases and J by 7 bases, with 12 bases between them. The CDR3 loop spans 14 amino acids. Germline V gene lookup returns CDR1 SNHLY and CDR2 FYNNEI. This chain's CDR3 is CASSETQPGNEQFF. The CDR3 bases are TGTGCCAGCAGTGAAACCCAACCGGGAAATGAGCAGTTCTTC.

This clone was detected once. The chain couples TRBV27 to TRBJ2-7; TRBD1 is a possible D gene (5 bases). The CDR3 sequence is 15 residues long. Trimming stripped 0 bases from V and 2 bases from J, with 11 bases between. Germline values: CDR1 MNHEY, CDR2 SMNVEV (reference sequence). CDR3 sequence: CASSLSWPRAYEQYF. In nucleotides, the CDR3 is TGTGCCAGCAGTTTATCGTGGCCCAGGGCCTACGAGCAGTACTTC.

The chain's CDR3 is CASSGQGAVGEKLFF. CDR3 nucleotides: TGTGCCAGCAGCGGGCAGGGTGCTGTCGGTGAAAAACTGTTTTTT. The J gene is TRBJ1-4, the V gene TRBV9, with TRBD1 as a possible D gene (5 bases). V shed 3 bases and J shed 7 bases, with 16 bases lying between them. The CDR3 length is 15 residues. Germline CDR1 is SGDLS and CDR2 is YYNGEE.

V and J are TRBV11-2 and TRBJ2-5; 11 nucleotides match TRBD2. V shed 2 bases and J 2 bases; nucleotides not matched to a gene: 13. This CDR3 region has 19 residues. Germline values: CDR1 SGHAT, CDR2 FQNNGV. The CDR3 is CASSLNSWGLAGGQETQYF. Written as DNA, the CDR3 is TGTGCCAGCAGCTTAAATTCGTGGGGGCTAGCGGGAGGACAAGAGACCCAGTACTTC.

The rearrangement joins TRBV7-6 to TRBJ2-3; no reliable D call. The CDR3 extends over 15 amino acids. The V gene lost 3 bases and the J gene lost 0 bases, with 10 bases spanning the gap. Germline assignment: CDR1 SGHVS and CDR2 FNYEAQ. The CDR3 is CASSFVVASTDTQYF. The CDR3, as DNA: TGTGCCAGCAGCTTCGTTGTAGCTAGCACAGATACGCAGTATTTT.

V usage is TRBV15 and J usage is TRBJ2-3, with D possibly matching TRBD1 (5 bases). Germline CDR1 LNHNV, CDR2 YYDKDF (reference sequence). CDR3 length: 15 residues. Trimming left V 0 bases short and J 1 base short, with 8 bases between. The CDR3 region has the DNA TGTGCCACCAGCAGAGATAGGGGTCGCACAGATACGCAGTATTTT. Translated, it gives CATSRDRGRTDTQYF.

A word on this clone: The sample has other DNA sequences that encode this CDR3 too. This chain joins TRBV29-1 and TRBJ2-1; D gene ambiguous. Germline V gene sequence: CDR1 SQVTM, CDR2 ANQGSEA. This CDR3 is built from 13 residues. Trimming shortened V by 2 bases and J by 2 bases, and 7 bases separated the two germline ends. CDR3 in DNA: TGCAGCGTTGAAATTGTGACCTACAATGAGCAGTTCTTC. Translated, it gives CSVEIVTYNEQFF.

V is TRBV28 and J is TRBJ1-2, with TRBD1 matching over 7 bases. The CDR3 consists of 16 residues. Germline CDR1 reads MDHEN; CDR2 reads SYDVKM. J lost 4 bases, V lost 4 bases, and 12 bases had no gene match. CDR3 coding DNA: TGTGCCAGCAGTTCCACCGGGACAGCCTGGGGCTATGGCTACACCTTC. It codes for CASSSTGTAWGYGYTF.

Turning to this clone: The sample contains more than one DNA sequence encoding this CDR3. This chain uses TRBV9 with TRBJ1-3; D remains unclear. The CDR3 is 10 residues long. Trimming stripped 7 bases from V and 1 base from J, with 0 bases between. Germline V gene lookup returns CDR1 SGDLS and CDR2 YYNGEE. As DNA, the CDR3 is TGTGCCAGCTCTGGAAACACCATATATTTT. This translates into CASSGNTIYF.

Here the CDR3 reads CASSFRLAHNEQFF. The CDR3 DNA follows: TGTGCCAGCAGTTTTCGGCTAGCACACAATGAGCAGTTCTTC. The gene calls are TRBV28 and TRBJ2-1; D might be TRBD2 (5 bases). The germline V and J ends were trimmed by 3 bases and 5 bases, with 11 bases remaining between them. The CDR3 sequence is 14 residues long. Germline loops: CDR1 MDHEN, CDR2 SYDVKM. Looking up the rest from reference TRBV28 and TRBJ2-1 gives the full variable domain: DVKVTQSSRYLVKRTGEKVFLECVQDMDHENMFWYRQDPGLGLRLIYFSYDVKMKEKGDIPEGYSVSREKKERFSLILESASTNQTSMYLCASSFRLAHNEQFFGPGTRLTVL.

To note about this clone: The sample holds other DNA sequences that translate to the same CDR3. The V gene is TRBV27, the J gene TRBJ2-1, with 13 nucleotides matching TRBD2. CDR1 and CDR2 (germline): MNHEY, SMNVEV (reference sequence). The junction had 4 bases not matched to a gene; V was cut back by 6 bases and J by 5 bases. The CDR3 has 15 residues. The CDR3 here is CASSSGTSGNNEQFF. CDR3 DNA sequence: TGTGCCAGCAGCTCCGGGACTAGCGGGAACAATGAGCAGTTCTTC.

The chain recombines TRBV4-3 with TRBJ2-1; 7 bases line up with TRBD2. Germline trimming cut 0 bases from V and 0 bases from J; bases unmatched to any gene: 8. The CDR3 is 18 residues long. Germline V gene data show CDR1 as LGHNA and CDR2 as YSLEER. Here the CDR3 reads CASSQDRASGYSYNEQFF. CDR3 in DNA: TGCGCCAGCAGCCAAGATCGGGCTAGCGGATACTCCTACAATGAGCAGTTCTTC.

The J gene is TRBJ2-1, the V gene TRBV5-1, with D possibly matching TRBD1 (7 bases). Trimming took off 2 bases at V and 9 bases at J, with 18 bases between the two ends. The CDR3 has 15 amino acids. Germline V gene lookup returns CDR1 SGHRS and CDR2 YFSETQ. The CDR3 DNA follows: TGCGCCAGCAGCTTTGAGGGGGCGGGGTTCAGTGAGCAGTTCTTC. Protein: CASSFEGAGFSEQFF.

This clone was seen a handful of times. The V and J genes are TRBV6-1 and TRBJ2-7, with D possibly TRBD1 on 6 matching bases. There are 14 residues in the CDR3. V gave up 1 base and J gave up 6 bases, with 13 bases separating them. Germline-derived CDR1 and CDR2 are MNHNS and SASEGT. The CDR3 DNA reads TGTGCCAGCAGTGAAGTAACAGGGAGTAGCGAGCAGTACTTC. It codes for CASSEVTGSSEQYF.

The rearrangement uses TRBV18 and TRBJ2-7; 12 bases agree with TRBD2. Germline lookup yields CDR1 KGHSH and CDR2 LQKENI. This CDR3 comprises 13 residues. The ends lost 8 bases at V and 4 bases at J; junction bases unmatched: 3. The CDR3, as DNA: TGTGCCAGCCGAGGGACTAGCGGGTACGAGCAGTACTTC. This sequence encodes CASRGTSGYEQYF.

This clone has just a few counts. This sequence joins TRBV2 and TRBJ2-3; D is perhaps TRBD1 (6 bases). Deletions cut 6 bases from V and 3 bases from J, with 13 bases between. Germline V lookup: CDR1 SNHLY, CDR2 FYNNEI. The length of the CDR3 is 14 residues. The CDR3 is CASRYPRGTDTQYF. For the CDR3, the DNA is TGTGCCAGCAGATACCCCAGGGGAACAGATACGCAGTATTTT.

This clone was seen once. V gene TRBV4-3 combines with J gene TRBJ2-7; D remains unclear. The CDR3 runs 15 residues. The germline CDR1 and CDR2 sequences are LGHNA and YSLEER. V was cut by 0 bases and J by 2 bases, with 11 bases left in between. Here the CDR3 reads CASSQEAALTYEQYF. The CDR3 region has the DNA TGCGCCAGCAGCCAAGAAGCAGCGTTAACCTACGAGCAGTACTTC.

The rearrangement joins TRBV7-9 to TRBJ1-1; the D gene is possibly TRBD1 (5 bases). The CDR3 has 16 amino acids. The V gene's germline CDR1 is SEHNR and CDR2 FQNEAQ (reference sequence). Trimming removed 4 bases from V and 2 bases from J, with 17 bases in between. CDR3 nucleotide sequence: TGTGCCAGCAGCTCCCCCGGGGCCAGCGGAAACACTGAAGCTTTCTTT. Amino acid sequence: CASSSPGASGNTEAFF.

CDR3 region: CASSDQTSGYNEQFF. DNA of the CDR3: TGTGCCAGCAGTGACCAGACTAGCGGGTACAATGAGCAGTTCTTC. V usage is TRBV2 and J usage is TRBJ2-1; 10 bases are shared with TRBD2. Germline assignment: CDR1 SNHLY and CDR2 FYNNEI. V gave up 3 bases and J gave up 4 bases; unmatched junction bases: 3. This CDR3 region has 15 residues.

The chain carries TRBV28 and TRBJ2-7, with D perhaps matching TRBD1 or TRBD2 (5 bases each). Germline V gene lookup returns CDR1 MDHEN and CDR2 SYDVKM. This CDR3 comprises 15 residues. V was trimmed by 2 bases and J by 2 bases, leaving 13 bases between them. The CDR3, as DNA: TGTGCCAGCAGTTTAACAGCGAGGGGAACCTACGAGCAGTACTTC. This sequence encodes CASSLTARGTYEQYF.

The chain carries TRBV28 and TRBJ2-3; D not certain. The germline CDR1 and CDR2 sequences are MDHEN and SYDVKM. V was trimmed by 8 bases and J by 2 bases, leaving 11 bases between them. The CDR3 runs 13 residues. The CDR3 loop reads CASGSGFTDTQYF. CDR3 nucleotides: TGTGCCAGCGGGTCGGGTTTCACAGATACGCAGTATTTT.

The V call is TRBV4-1, the J call TRBJ1-2; perhaps TRBD1 as D (5 bases). Germline V gene sequence: CDR1 MGHRA, CDR2 YSYEKL. The CDR3 loop spans 16 amino acids. V lost 0 bases, J lost 2 bases, and 13 bases lay in between. This CDR3 reads CASSQDPEGRNYGYTF. CDR3 bases: TGCGCCAGCAGCCAAGATCCGGAGGGGAGGAACTATGGCTACACCTTC.

This chain connects TRBV6-5 to TRBJ2-1; 9 bases agree with TRBD2. Germline CDR1 reads MNHEY; CDR2 reads SVGAGI. The CDR3 length is 16 residues. The junction had 6 bases not matched to a gene; V was cut back by 1 base and J by 5 bases. In DNA form, the CDR3 reads TGTGCCAGCAGTTACTGGGCTAGCGGGATGAACAATGAGCAGTTCTTC. Its translation is CASSYWASGMNNEQFF.

DNA of the CDR3: TGCGCCAGCAGCCAAGAAAGCGGGACCTACGAGCAGTACTTC. Protein product: CASSQESGTYEQYF. The chain links TRBV4-1 to TRBJ2-7, with 7 positions matching TRBD2. The trim removed 0 bases at V and 2 bases at J, leaving 1 base unmatched. Germline values: CDR1 MGHRA, CDR2 YSYEKL. The CDR3 loop spans 14 amino acids.

The chain joins TRBV7-9 to TRBJ2-7; maybe TRBD1 (6 bases). Germline-derived CDR1 and CDR2 are SEHNR and FQNEAQ (reference sequence). The CDR3 extends over 13 amino acids. Trimming shortened V by 1 base and J by 7 bases, and 11 bases separated the two germline ends. For the CDR3, the DNA is TGTGCCAGCAGCTTAGTGGCAGGGGAAGAGCAGTACTTC. Protein product: CASSLVAGEEQYF.